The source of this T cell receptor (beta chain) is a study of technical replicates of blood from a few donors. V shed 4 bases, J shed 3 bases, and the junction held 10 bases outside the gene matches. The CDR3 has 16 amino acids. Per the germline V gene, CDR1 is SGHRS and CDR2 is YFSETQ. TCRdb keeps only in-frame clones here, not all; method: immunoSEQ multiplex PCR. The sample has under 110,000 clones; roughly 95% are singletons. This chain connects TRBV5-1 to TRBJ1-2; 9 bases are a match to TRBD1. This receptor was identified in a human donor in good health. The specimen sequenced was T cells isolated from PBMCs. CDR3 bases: TGCGCCAGCAGCACAACGGGACAGGGAGAGGACTATGGCTACACCTTC. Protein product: CASSTTGQGEDYGYTF.